The 20 T cell receptor beta chains below were found in one sample sequenced in a study of early T cells in non-severe SARS-CoV-2 infection. TCRdb independently ran MiXCR on the 5' RACE reads; one entry per CDR3 protein. This sample has roughly 30,000 distinct CDR3 sequences, with 5.7% found just once. The sample taken for sequencing was whole blood. The source is an adult who was a healthcare worker with PCR-confirmed SARS-CoV-2 infection or an uninfected control (not recorded which).

This clonotype was detected ten times or more. The chain recombines TRBV6-4 with TRBJ2-3; 7 nucleotides line up with TRBD2. This CDR3 region has 14 residues. CDR1 is MRHNA, CDR2 SNTAGT, per germline. Trimming at V came to 3 bases and at J to 4 bases, leaving 4 bases not matched to a gene. Written as DNA, the CDR3 is TGTGCCAGCAGTGAGGGCGGGAGCCCAGATACGCAGTATTTT. This sequence encodes CASSEGGSPDTQYF.

This rearrangement joins TRBV18 to TRBJ2-1; D is unresolved. V was clipped by 3 bases and J by 5 bases, with 14 bases between them. The germline V gene has CDR1 KGHSH and CDR2 LQKENI. The CDR3 extends over 15 amino acids. The CDR3 region has the DNA TGTGCCAGCTCACCGACGGTCAGGCCGAACAATGAGCAGTTCTTC. As protein: CASSPTVRPNNEQFF.

This clonotype was counted many times. The V call is TRBV3-1, the J call TRBJ2-1, with 9 bases lining up with TRBD2. The junction had 15 bases not matched to a gene; V was cut back by 0 bases and J by 9 bases. Germline CDR1 reads LGHDT; CDR2 reads YNNKEL (reference sequence). The CDR3 extends over 18 amino acids. CDR3 loop: CASSQDAKGLAGDSEQFF. Here the CDR3 DNA reads TGTGCCAGCAGCCAAGATGCGAAGGGGTTAGCGGGAGACAGTGAGCAGTTCTTC.

This clonotype was found many times. V usage is TRBV29-1 and J usage is TRBJ2-5, with no clear D. The CDR3 runs to 12 residues. The V end lost 2 bases, the J end lost 5 bases, and 9 bases lay between the germline ends. Per germline, CDR1 SQVTM and CDR2 ANQGSEA. The CDR3 here is CSVEQLYETQYF. CDR3 bases: TGCAGCGTTGAACAACTATACGAGACCCAGTACTTC. The full variable domain, with the rest looked up from reference TRBV29-1 and TRBJ2-5, is SAVISQKPSRDICQRGTSLTIQCQVDSQVTMMFWYRQQPGQSLTLIATANQGSEATYESGFVIDKFPISRPNLTFSTLTVSNMSPEDSSIYLCSVEQLYETQYFGPGTRLLVL.

This clonotype was counted at least ten times. The chain couples TRBV6-2 or TRBV6-3 to TRBJ2-1; 10 nucleotides align to TRBD2. The CDR3 spans 18 residues. The V gene end was trimmed by 0 bases and the J gene end by 2 bases; junction bases not matched to a gene: 7. CDR1 and CDR2 from the germline V gene are MNHEY and SVGEGT. As DNA, the CDR3 is TGTGCCAGCAGTTACTCGTCTAGCGGGAGTAATACCTACAATGAGCAGTTCTTC. Its translation: CASSYSSSGSNTYNEQFF.

Many counts were recorded for this clonotype. The chain carries TRBV10-3 and TRBJ1-5; no firm D call. Trimming took 4 bases from V and 0 from J, leaving 4 bases between them. This CDR3 contains 13 residues. Per the germline V gene, CDR1 is ENHRY and CDR2 is SYGVKD. Here the CDR3 reads CAISGDSNQPQHF. The CDR3 DNA reads as TGTGCCATCAGTGGTGATAGCAATCAGCCCCAGCATTTT.

This clonotype rates as medium-sized. The chain couples TRBV5-1 to TRBJ2-3; 14 nucleotides align to TRBD2. The J segment lost 4 bases and the V segment lost 0 bases, leaving 19 bases of the junction unmatched. The CDR3 spans 22 residues. CDR1 and CDR2 from the germline V gene are SGHRS and YFSETQ. The CDR3 protein is CASSLESPGLAGVGVRADTQYF. The DNA for the CDR3 is TGCGCCAGCAGCTTGGAATCTCCGGGACTAGCGGGAGTAGGAGTCAGGGCAGATACGCAGTATTTT.

This clonotype was observed a handful of times. J is TRBJ2-3 and V is TRBV21-1; the D call in the table, TRBD1, was not verified against the DNA. TRBV21-1 is noted as a pseudogene. The CDR3 runs to 16 residues. The DNA for the CDR3 is TGTGCCAGCAGCCGGATGGCCTTTTCCCCCCCAGATACGCAGTATTTT. Its protein product is CASSRMAFSPPDTQYF.

There are a few counts of this clonotype. The J gene is TRBJ2-1, the V gene TRBV6-4, with TRBD1 identical over 11 bases. The CDR3 is made up of 15 amino acids. V lost 3 bases and J lost 7; bases outside the gene matches: 5. Germline V gene data show CDR1 as MRHNA and CDR2 as SNTAGT. CDR3 region: CASSEGTGGVNEQFF. Written as DNA, the CDR3 is TGTGCCAGCAGTGAAGGGACAGGGGGAGTTAATGAGCAGTTCTTC.

The chain combines TRBV5-1 with TRBJ2-7; tentative D call: TRBD2 (6 bases). Per the germline V gene, CDR1 is SGHRS and CDR2 is YFSETQ. The CDR3 contains 13 residues. V lost 0 bases and J lost 6, with 10 bases in between. The CDR3 DNA follows: TGCGCCAGCAGCTTGGCCGCGGGACCCGAGCAGTACTTC. This codes for CASSLAAGPEQYF.

This clonotype has at least ten counts. The rearrangement links TRBV6-2 or TRBV6-3 to TRBJ2-6; D remains ambiguous. The germline V gene encodes CDR1 MNHEY and CDR2 SVGEGT. V gave up 8 bases and J gave up 2 bases, with 13 bases separating them. The CDR3 is made up of 15 amino acids. CDR3 residues: CASQMSSAGANVLTF. The CDR3 DNA sequence: TGTGCCAGCCAGATGTCCTCTGCTGGGGCCAACGTCCTGACTTTC.

This chain joins TRBV5-1 and TRBJ1-1; weak D call: TRBD1 (6 bases). Germline loops: CDR1 SGHRS, CDR2 YFSETQ. Trimming left V 4 bases short and J 5 bases short, with 18 bases between. The CDR3 extends over 15 amino acids. CDR3 in DNA: TGCGCCAGCAGCGAGGGGCCCGGGGGCAGGACTGAAGCTTTCTTT. It encodes CASSEGPGGRTEAFF.

This clonotype was counted a few times. The V and J genes are TRBV6-2 or TRBV6-3 and TRBJ2-2; weak D call: TRBD2 (6 bases). Germline V gene data show CDR1 as MNHEY and CDR2 as SVGEGT. The CDR3 sequence is 16 residues long. V was shortened by 4 bases and J by 3 bases, with 15 bases between the two germline ends. The CDR3 DNA is TGTGCCAGCAGTTCCAGGAAGTGGGGGGACACCGGGGAGCTGTTTTTT. Its translation: CASSSRKWGDTGELFF.

This clonotype was observed a few times. This may come from a read error, since a much larger clone is one base off. V is TRBV10-2 and J is TRBJ1-1, with 9 bases matching TRBD1. The CDR3 covers 13 residues. CDR1 WSHSY and CDR2 SAAADI come from the germline V gene. CDR3 region: CASSGWTGAEVFF. As DNA, the CDR3 is TGCGCCAGCAGTGGATGGACAGGGGCTGAAGTTTTCTTT.

This clonotype was recorded a few times. The V gene is TRBV5-4, the J gene TRBJ2-6; D remains unclear. Looked up from germline, CDR1 is SGHNT and CDR2 is YYREEE (reference sequence). The CDR3 is 18 amino acids. Between the trimmed V and J ends, which lost 4 bases and 0 bases, there was a span of 17 bases. CDR3 coding DNA: TGTGCCAGCAGCCGTCCCGAGCGTCTTAGCTCTGGGGCCAACGTCCTGACTTTC. Its protein is CASSRPERLSSGANVLTF.

A few counts support this clonotype. The CDR3 sequence is CASSLRGFNSPLHF. The CDR3 DNA sequence: TGTGCCAGCAGTTTGCGAGGGTTCAATTCACCCCTCCACTTT. The chain couples TRBV27 to TRBJ1-6; no clear D gene. CDR1 MNHEY and CDR2 SMNVEV come from the germline V gene (reference sequence). Deletions cut 3 bases from V and 7 bases from J, with 10 bases between. CDR3 size: 14 residues.

The chain couples TRBV11-1 to TRBJ2-1, with D uncertain. This CDR3 contains 11 residues. Germline loops: CDR1 SGHAT, CDR2 FQDESV (reference sequence). Deletions cut 3 bases from V and 7 bases from J, with 4 bases between. The CDR3 loop reads CASSLKNEQFF. The DNA of the CDR3 is TGTGCCAGCAGCTTGAAAAATGAGCAGTTCTTC.

Ten or more counts support this clonotype. The chain recombines TRBV19 with TRBJ2-5, with 14 positions matching TRBD2. The junction had 6 bases not matched to a gene; V was cut back by 4 bases and J by 5 bases. CDR1 and CDR2 (germline): LNHDA, SQIVND (reference sequence). The CDR3 has 16 amino acids. The CDR3 DNA reads TGTGCCAGTAGTACCGGGACTAGCGGGAGTGCGGAGACCCAGTACTTC. Its translation is CASSTGTSGSAETQYF. Full variable domain (outside the CDR3, taken from reference TRBV19 and TRBJ2-5): DGGITQSPKYLFRKEGQNVTLSCEQNLNHDAMYWYRQDPGQGLRLIYYSQIVNDFQKGDIAEGYSVSREKKESFPLTVTSAQKNPTAFYLCASSTGTSGSAETQYFGPGTRLLVL.

This clonotype was seen more than once but under ten times. The chain carries TRBV20-1 and TRBJ2-7; D unclear. V lost 7 bases to trimming and J lost 3 bases, with 13 bases between them. CDR1 and CDR2 (germline): DFQATT, SNEGSKA (reference sequence). The CDR3 totals 12 residues. CDR3 sequence: CSVNPGNYEQYF. The CDR3 nucleotides read TGCAGTGTCAATCCGGGTAACTACGAGCAGTACTTC.

This clonotype showed up just a few times. The chain has TRBV10-2 and TRBJ2-7; D is tentatively TRBD1 or TRBD2 (5 bases each). The CDR3 consists of 12 residues. Trimming removed 5 bases at V and 7 bases at J, with 12 bases between. CDR1 is WSHSY and CDR2 is SAAADI in the germline V gene. The CDR3 DNA reads as TGCGCCAGCAGTCCAACTAGGGGAGAGCAGTACTTC. This sequence encodes CASSPTRGEQYF.